Presented here are 8 T cell receptor beta chains from one specimen sequenced in a study of beta chain features in type 1 diabetes. Their specific antigens are unknown. The isolated RNA, all of it, was reverse transcribed, so expressed TCRB transcripts were what got sequenced. Libraries were prepared by immunoSEQ multiplex PCR; TCRdb keeps only in-frame clonotypes and omits some of them. The sample includes over 150,000 clones, 6.5% to 8.5% of them seen just once. Study results and limitations: Significant though moderate, a shortening of TCRB CDR3s appeared in all four CD4+ subsets of Type 1 diabetes patients.

The source material was central memory CD4+ T cells from blood. Receptors were obtained from a man younger than 35 with type 1 diabetes.

With regard to this clone: The identical CDR3 is also encoded by other nucleotide sequences in the sample. The CDR3 region has the DNA TGTGCCAGCAGTCCTAGCGGGGGGTCCTCCTACAATGAGCAGTTCTTC. Encoded protein: CASSPSGGSSYNEQFF. J is TRBJ2-1 and V is TRBV28, with TRBD2 matching over 11 bases. CDR1 is MDHEN, CDR2 SYDVKM, per germline. The junction had 3 bases not matched to a gene; V was cut back by 5 bases and J by 0 bases. CDR3 length equals 16 residues.

Here the CDR3 reads CASSEGVGNQPQHF. In DNA, the CDR3 is TGCGCCAGCAGCGAGGGGGTAGGGAATCAGCCCCAGCATTTT. The chain recombines TRBV5-1 with TRBJ1-5, with a tentative D call TRBD1 (6 bases). The CDR3 is 14 amino acids. Per germline, CDR1 SGHRS and CDR2 YFSETQ. Trimming took off 4 bases at V and 4 bases at J, with 12 bases between the two ends.

This clone was detected a few times. The chain combines TRBV30 with TRBJ1-1; no firm D call. The CDR3 runs 13 residues. The V gene lost 7 bases and the J gene lost 1 base, with 13 bases spanning the gap. CDR1 and CDR2 (germline): GTSNPN, SVGIG (reference sequence). The CDR3 DNA reads TGTGCCTCGCAACCCGCGGCGAACACTGAAGCTTTCTTT. As protein: CASQPAANTEAFF.

The rearrangement joins TRBV7-9 to TRBJ2-5; 9 positions match TRBD1. CDR1 and CDR2 (germline): SEHNR, FQNEAQ (reference sequence). The CDR3 extends over 14 amino acids. V lost 5 bases and J lost 5; bases outside the gene matches: 6. CDR3 sequence: CASSAQQGAETQYF. CDR3 in DNA: TGTGCCAGCAGCGCACAACAGGGGGCCGAGACCCAGTACTTC.

This clone has a handful of counts. The rearrangement uses TRBV18 and TRBJ2-7, with TRBD2 matching 12 bases. The CDR3 has 17 residues. The trim removed 2 bases at V and 2 bases at J, leaving 7 bases unmatched. Looked up from germline, CDR1 is KGHSH and CDR2 is LQKENI. CDR3 nucleotides: TGTGCCAGCTCACCAAGACTAGCGGGAGAAGAAGCCTACGAGCAGTACTTC. Encoded protein: CASSPRLAGEEAYEQYF.

This clone was seen only a few times. The gene calls are TRBV19 and TRBJ2-3; no definite D call. V was trimmed by 0 bases and J by 6 bases, leaving 7 bases between them. CDR1 and CDR2 (germline): LNHDA, SQIVND (reference sequence). This CDR3 region has 13 residues. Written as DNA, the CDR3 is TGTGCCAGTAGTATAGACCATGTGGATACGCAGTATTTT. Its protein is CASSIDHVDTQYF.

This clone was detected only a few times. This rearrangement joins TRBV7-9 to TRBJ1-1; 8 nucleotides match TRBD1. CDR1 is SEHNR and CDR2 is FQNEAQ in the germline V gene (reference sequence). With V trimmed by 5 bases and J by 4 bases, 6 bases remained unmatched. This CDR3 region has 14 residues. The chain's CDR3 is CASSPQGAGTEAFF. The CDR3 DNA reads TGTGCCAGCAGCCCGCAGGGGGCCGGCACTGAAGCTTTCTTT.

This clone turned up a few times. V usage is TRBV30 and J usage is TRBJ1-1; TRBD1 is a possible D gene (6 bases). The germline CDR1 and CDR2 sequences are GTSNPN and SVGIG (reference sequence). V lost 4 bases and J 5 bases, leaving 14 bases between the germline ends. This CDR3 has 13 amino acids. The CDR3 spells CAWKQGLRTEAFF. The DNA for the CDR3 is TGTGCCTGGAAACAGGGTTTGAGGACTGAAGCTTTCTTT.